These 10 T cell receptor beta chains came from one sample sequenced in a study of blood T cells in healthy people across ages. The authors ran a second PCR of about 6 to 12 cycles using a sample-barcoded 5' primer and a J-beta primer mix. A single record per CDR3 protein comes from TCRdb applying MiXCR to the 5' RACE reads. The sample lists 1.5 million to 1.9 million distinct CDR3 sequences, less than 45% occurring once. Material: blood. The receptors stem from a woman aged 18-29 years in good health.

This clonotype was seen ten or more times. The chain links TRBV27 to TRBJ2-7; tentative D call: TRBD1 (6 bases). This CDR3 has 13 amino acids. V lost 6 bases, J lost 4 bases, and 13 bases lay in between. Germline V lookup: CDR1 MNHEY, CDR2 SMNVEV (reference sequence). CDR3 amino acids: CASSLNRAYEQYF. The CDR3 nucleotides read TGTGCCAGCAGCCTAAACAGGGCTTACGAGCAGTACTTC.

Here the CDR3 reads CASRGDRVTTNEKLFF. The CDR3 DNA sequence: TGTGCCAGCCGAGGGGACAGGGTAACAACTAATGAAAAACTGTTTTTT. The chain links TRBV12-3 or TRBV12-4 to TRBJ1-4; 9 bases line up with TRBD1. The CDR3 is 16 amino acids. V lost 8 bases to trimming and J lost 0 bases; unmatched junction nucleotides: 7.

This clonotype showed up just a few times. J is TRBJ2-3 and V is TRBV12-3 or TRBV12-4; D perhaps matches TRBD2 (6 bases). Trimming shortened V by 6 bases and J by 0 bases, and 13 bases separated the two germline ends. The CDR3 runs 15 residues. CDR3 protein: CASRHVGTSTDTQYF. DNA for the CDR3: TGTGCCAGCAGACACGTCGGGACTAGCACAGATACGCAGTATTTT.

The chain uses TRBV20-1 and TRBJ1-5, with 8 nucleotides matching TRBD1. V was pared by 2 bases and J by 4 bases, with 7 bases of the junction left unmatched. Per the germline V gene, CDR1 is DFQATT and CDR2 is SNEGSKA (reference sequence). The CDR3 covers 15 residues. This CDR3 reads CSARTQGAGNQPQHF. The CDR3 nucleotides read TGCAGTGCTAGAACTCAGGGGGCCGGGAATCAGCCCCAGCATTTT.

The gene calls are TRBV6-5 and TRBJ2-5; either TRBD1 or TRBD2 may fit D (5 bases each). The CDR3 length is 15 residues. V was trimmed by 0 bases and J by 11 bases, leaving 19 bases between them. CDR1 and CDR2 from the germline V gene are MNHEY and SVGAGI. The CDR3 nucleotides are TGTGCCAGCAGTTACTCGTGGGGCGCGGGTAATGAGCAGTACTTC. It is translated as CASSYSWGAGNEQYF.

CDR3 protein: CASSRTTSGTGTGELFF. DNA of the CDR3: TGCGCCAGCAGCCGCACGACTTCCGGGACAGGCACCGGGGAGCTGTTTTTT. The chain links TRBV4-3 to TRBJ2-2; 8 bases fit TRBD1. Per germline, CDR1 LGHNA and CDR2 YSLEER. CDR3 length: 17 residues. Trimming cost V 4 bases and J 4 bases; bases outside gene matches: 11.

The table lists this clonotype with many counts. At one of its ends the junction is not consistent with the germline gene, which may arise from a read error. The rearrangement links TRBV5-1 to TRBJ2-1; 12 nucleotides align to TRBD2. Germline V gene sequence: CDR1 SGHRS, CDR2 YFSETQ. CDR3 size: 16 residues. The CDR3 bases are TGTGCCAGCAGTTGGGGACTAGCGGGTTCCTACAATGAGCAGTTCTTC. This codes for CASSWGLAGSYNEQFF.

This chain uses TRBV7-2 with TRBJ2-7; TRBD2 aligns across 12 bases. There are 15 residues in the CDR3. V shed 5 bases and J 3 bases; nucleotides not matched to a gene: 5. Per germline, CDR1 SGHTA and CDR2 FQGNSA. CDR3: CASSATSGGHYEQYF. CDR3 coding DNA: TGTGCCAGCAGCGCGACTAGCGGGGGTCACTACGAGCAGTACTTC.

This clonotype was picked up a small number of times. The DNA is left out, because the CDR3 cannot be placed on it with certainty; the CDR3 is given as TCRdb lists it. The genes are TRBV27 and TRBJ2-7. The germline V gene has CDR1 MNHEY and CDR2 SMNVEV (reference sequence). Including both end residues, the CDR3 is 12 amino acids long. This chain's CDR3 is CASSSSTHEQYF.

Points on this clonotype: Its ends do not fully match the called genes, so a read error is possible. V gene TRBV11-1 combines with J gene TRBJ2-5; 11 nucleotides agree with TRBD2. The CDR3 is made up of 16 amino acids. Germline V gene sequence: CDR1 SGHAT, CDR2 FQDESV (reference sequence). The DNA of the CDR3 is TGTGCCAGTAGCTTACTAGCGGGAGTGAAGAGGGATGAGCGGTACTTC. The encoded protein is CASSLLAGVKRDERYF.